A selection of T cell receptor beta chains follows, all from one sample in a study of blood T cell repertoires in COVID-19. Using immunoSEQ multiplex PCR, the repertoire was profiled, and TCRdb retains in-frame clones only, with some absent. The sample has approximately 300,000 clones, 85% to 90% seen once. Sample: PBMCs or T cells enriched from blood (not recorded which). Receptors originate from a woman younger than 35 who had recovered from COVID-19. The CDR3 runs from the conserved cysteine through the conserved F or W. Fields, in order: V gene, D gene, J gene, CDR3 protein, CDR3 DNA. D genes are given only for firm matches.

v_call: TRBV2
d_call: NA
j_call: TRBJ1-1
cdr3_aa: CASSSIGYAEAFF
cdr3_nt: TGTGCCAGCAGCTCAATCGGGTACGCTGAAGCTTTCTTT

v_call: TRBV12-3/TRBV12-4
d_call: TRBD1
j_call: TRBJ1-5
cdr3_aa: CASRGGGTQPQHF
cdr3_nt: TGTGCCAGCAGAGGAGGGGGCACTCAGCCCCAGCATTTT

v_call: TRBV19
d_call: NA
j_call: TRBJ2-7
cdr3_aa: CASSMTASSYEQYF
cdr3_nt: TGTGCCAGTAGTATGACGGCTAGCTCCTACGAGCAGTACTTC

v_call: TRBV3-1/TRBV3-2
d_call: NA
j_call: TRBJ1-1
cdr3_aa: CASSLASARTEAFF
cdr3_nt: TGTGCCAGCAGCCTTGCCTCTGCCAGAACTGAAGCTTTCTTT

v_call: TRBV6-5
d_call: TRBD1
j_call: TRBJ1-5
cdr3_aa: CASSYSGTGIDQPQHF
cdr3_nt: TGTGCCAGCAGTTACTCCGGGACAGGGATCGATCAGCCCCAGCATTTT

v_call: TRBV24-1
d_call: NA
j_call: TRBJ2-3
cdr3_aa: CATSDLRDTTDTQYF
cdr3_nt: TGTGCCACCAGTGACCTCCGGGACACCACAGATACGCAGTATTTT

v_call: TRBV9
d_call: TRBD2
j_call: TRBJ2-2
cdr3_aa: CASSPQSGLAGAGELFF
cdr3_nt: TGTGCCAGCAGCCCTCAAAGCGGGCTAGCGGGCGCCGGGGAGCTGTTTTTT

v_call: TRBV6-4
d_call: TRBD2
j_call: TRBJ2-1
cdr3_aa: CASSEKLAGGEQFF
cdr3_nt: TGTGCCAGCAGTGAAAAACTAGCGGGGGGGGAGCAGTTCTTC

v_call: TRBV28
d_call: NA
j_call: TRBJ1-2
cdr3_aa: CASRSSKTGPPRGYTF
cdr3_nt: TGTGCCAGCAGATCCTCCAAGACAGGCCCACCGAGAGGCTACACCTTC

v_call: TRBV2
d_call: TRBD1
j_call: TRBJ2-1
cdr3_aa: CASIRDSLPSNEQFF
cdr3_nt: TGTGCCAGCATTCGGGACAGCCTCCCCAGCAATGAGCAGTTCTTC

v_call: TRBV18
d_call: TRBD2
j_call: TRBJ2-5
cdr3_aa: CASSEREGPGETQYF
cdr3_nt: TGTGCCAGCTCGGAGCGGGAGGGCCCGGGGGAGACCCAGTACTTC

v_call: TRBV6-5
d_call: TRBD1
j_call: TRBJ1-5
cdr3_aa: CASSPQGGGQPQHF
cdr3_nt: TGTGCCAGCAGTCCCCAAGGGGGCGGTCAGCCCCAGCATTTT